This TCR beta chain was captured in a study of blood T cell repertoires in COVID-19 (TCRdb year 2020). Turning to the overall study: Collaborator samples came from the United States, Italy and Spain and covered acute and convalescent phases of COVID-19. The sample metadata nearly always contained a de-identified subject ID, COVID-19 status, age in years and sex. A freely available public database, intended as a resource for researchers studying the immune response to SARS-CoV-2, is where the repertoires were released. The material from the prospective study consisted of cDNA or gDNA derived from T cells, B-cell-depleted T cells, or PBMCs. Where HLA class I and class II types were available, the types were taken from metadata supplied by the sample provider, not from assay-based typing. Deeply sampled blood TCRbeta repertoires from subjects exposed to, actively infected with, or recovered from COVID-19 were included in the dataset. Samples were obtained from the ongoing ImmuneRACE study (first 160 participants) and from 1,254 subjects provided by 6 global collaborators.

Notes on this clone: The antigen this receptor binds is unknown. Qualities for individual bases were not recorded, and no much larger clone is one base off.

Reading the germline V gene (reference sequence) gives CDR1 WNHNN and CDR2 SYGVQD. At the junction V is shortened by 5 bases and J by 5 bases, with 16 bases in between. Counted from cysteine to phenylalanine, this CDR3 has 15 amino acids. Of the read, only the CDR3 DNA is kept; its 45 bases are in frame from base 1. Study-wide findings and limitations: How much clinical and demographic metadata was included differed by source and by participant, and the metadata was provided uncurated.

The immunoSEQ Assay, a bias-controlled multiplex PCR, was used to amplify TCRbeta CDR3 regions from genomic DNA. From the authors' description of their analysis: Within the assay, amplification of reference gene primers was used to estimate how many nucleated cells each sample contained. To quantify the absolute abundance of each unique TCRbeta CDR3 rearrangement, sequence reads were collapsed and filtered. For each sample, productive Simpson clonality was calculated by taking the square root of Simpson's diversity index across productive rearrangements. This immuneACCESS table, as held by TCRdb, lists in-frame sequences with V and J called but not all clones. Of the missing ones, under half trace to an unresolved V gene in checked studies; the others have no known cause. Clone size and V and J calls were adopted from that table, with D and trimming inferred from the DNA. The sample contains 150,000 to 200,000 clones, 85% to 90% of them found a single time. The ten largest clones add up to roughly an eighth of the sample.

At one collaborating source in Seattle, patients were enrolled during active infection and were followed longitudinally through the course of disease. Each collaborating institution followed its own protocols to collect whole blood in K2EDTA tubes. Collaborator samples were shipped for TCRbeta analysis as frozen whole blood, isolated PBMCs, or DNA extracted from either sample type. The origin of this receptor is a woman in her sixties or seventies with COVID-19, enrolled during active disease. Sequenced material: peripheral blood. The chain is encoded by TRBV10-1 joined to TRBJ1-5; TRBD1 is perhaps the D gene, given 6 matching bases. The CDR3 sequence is CASSPPLYRDQPQHF. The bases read TGCGCCAGCAGTCCCCCTTTGTACAGGGATCAGCCCCAGCATTTT.